This T cell receptor (beta chain) is drawn from a study of T cells in Graves' hyperthyroidism and ophthalmopathy. Study-level background: Specimen type is peripheral blood, collected at initial diagnosis prior to any treatment.

PBMCs stemmed from around 10 ml fresh peripheral blood. This clonotype turned up a few times. With 5 bases clipped from V and 4 bases from J, the junction kept 14 bases outside the gene matches. The germline CDR1 and CDR2 sequences are MDHEN and SYDVKM. The CDR3 length is 18 residues. Amplified regions were TCR beta CDR3 sequences from RNA transcripts. A first-round RT-PCR of the TCR CDR3 used the HTBI primer set. Each CDR3 protein gets one entry after TCRdb re-called the multiplex PCR reads with MiXCR. This repertoire shows roughly 200,000 distinct CDR3 sequences, around a sixth found once; its top ten account for roughly 49%.

Material: blood. The gene calls are TRBV28 and TRBJ1-4; 9 nucleotides agree with TRBD1. The sequence came from a woman aged 45-59 years with Graves' hyperthyroidism. CDR3 DNA sequence: TGTGCCAGCAGTCCACACCTACCTGGACAGGGGCTTAATGAAAAACTGTTTTTT. Protein product: CASSPHLPGQGLNEKLFF.